The present T cell receptor (beta chain) was sequenced within a study of shared clonotypes between healthy human individuals. Study-wide results and limits: Shared clonotypes: roughly 5% naive CD4, about 3.5% naive CD8, 2% to 2.5% memory CD4, 0.35% to 0.5% memory CD8.

Trimming left V 1 base short and J 2 bases short, with 7 bases between. Per the germline V gene, CDR1 is SGHRS and CDR2 is YFSETQ. The CDR3 is 13 amino acids. Comment on this clone: What it recognizes is unknown.

Profiled with immunoSEQ multiplex PCR; TCRdb holds only in-frame clones, not every one. The table has some 1.4 million clones, roughly 96% seen once; the top ten hold 1.2%. The TCR sequence derives from a man in his thirties or forties in good health. The rearrangement links TRBV5-1 to TRBJ2-7; no definite D call. Sequencing input: naive CD4+ T cells sorted from blood. Subset in this sample: CD45RA+ positively selected. Written as DNA, the CDR3 is TGCGCCAGCAGCTTGCAACTGGCCTACGAGCAGTACTTC. Encoded protein: CASSLQLAYEQYF.